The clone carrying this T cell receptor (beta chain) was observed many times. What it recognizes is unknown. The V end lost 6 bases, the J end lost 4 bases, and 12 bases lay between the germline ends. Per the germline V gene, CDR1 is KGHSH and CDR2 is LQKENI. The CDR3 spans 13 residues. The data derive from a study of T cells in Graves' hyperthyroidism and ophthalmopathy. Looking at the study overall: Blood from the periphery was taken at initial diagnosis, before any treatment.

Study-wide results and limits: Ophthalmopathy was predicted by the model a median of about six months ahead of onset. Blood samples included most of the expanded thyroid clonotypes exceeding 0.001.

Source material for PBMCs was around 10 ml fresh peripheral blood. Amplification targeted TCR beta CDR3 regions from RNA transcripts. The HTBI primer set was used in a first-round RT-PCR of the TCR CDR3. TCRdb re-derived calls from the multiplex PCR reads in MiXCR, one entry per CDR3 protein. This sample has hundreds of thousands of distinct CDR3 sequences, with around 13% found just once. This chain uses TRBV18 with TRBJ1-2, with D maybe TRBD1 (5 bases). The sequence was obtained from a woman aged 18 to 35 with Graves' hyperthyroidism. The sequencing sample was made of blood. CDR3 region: CASSRDGVYGYTF. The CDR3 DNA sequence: TGTGCCAGCTCTCGGGACGGAGTCTATGGCTACACCTTC.